The 14 T cell receptor beta chains listed next were all sequenced from one sample in a study of T cells expressing NK-cell markers. TCRdb re-called the 5' RACE reads and catalogs CDR3 proteins one per entry, DNA excluded. In all, the sample yields 300,000 to 500,000 distinct CDR3 sequences. Sequenced sample: blood T cells: a sorted CD56 or NKG2C T cell subset, CD4+ or CD8+ T cells, or bulk PBMC T cells (not recorded which). Receptors originate from a woman aged 45-65 years in good health.

The gene calls are TRBV9 and TRBJ2-5; TCRdb's D call of TRBD1 is untestable without DNA. The CDR3 runs to 13 residues. CDR1 is SGDLS, CDR2 YYNGEE, per germline. The CDR3 spells CASTGRDPGTQYF. The entire variable domain, with the rest obtained from reference TRBV9 and TRBJ2-5, is as follows: DSGVTQTPKHLITATGQRVTLRCSPRSGDLSVYWYQQSLDQGLQFLIQYYNGEERAKGNILERFSAQQFPDLHSELNLSSLELGDSALYFCASTGRDPGTQYFGPGTRLLVL.

The chain joins TRBV12-3 or TRBV12-4 to TRBJ1-4; TCRdb picks TRBD1, but there is no DNA to check that call. This CDR3 contains 15 residues. CDR3 residues: CASSPRGGRVEKLFF.

The J gene is TRBJ2-2, the V gene TRBV12-3 or TRBV12-4. The CDR3 spans 14 residues. The CDR3 protein is CASRSTRDGGELFF.

The CDR3 sequence is CASSPRAVSYEQYF. The V gene is TRBV5-6, the J gene TRBJ2-7; the TCRdb D gene call, TRBD2, has no DNA to confirm it. Germline V CDR1 and CDR2: SGHDT, YYEEEE. The CDR3 length is 14 residues.

The J gene is TRBJ2-7, the V gene TRBV2. The germline gives CDR1 SNHLY, CDR2 FYNNEI. This CDR3 spans 14 amino acids. CDR3 sequence: CASTLGDAAYEQYF. Variable domain in full (rest from reference TRBV2 and TRBJ2-7): EPEVTQTPSHQVTQMGQEVILRCVPISNHLYFYWYRQILGQKVEFLVSFYNNEISEKSEIFDDQFSVERPDGSNFTLKIRSTKLEDSAMYFCASTLGDAAYEQYFGPGTRLTVT.

The rearrangement uses TRBV7-9 and TRBJ1-4; the D call of TRBD1 rests on TCRdb alone, since no DNA is present to check it. The germline V gene encodes CDR1 SEHNR and CDR2 FQNEAQ (reference sequence). This CDR3 spans 16 amino acids. The chain's CDR3 is CASSPLGSRLTEKLFF. The variable domain in full, completed from reference TRBV7-9 and TRBJ1-4, reads DTGVSQNPRHKITKRGQNVTFRCDPISEHNRLYWYRQTLGQGPEFLTYFQNEAQLEKSRLLSDRFSAERPKGSFSTLEIQRTEQGDSAMYLCASSPLGSRLTEKLFFGSGTQLSVL.

The rearrangement links TRBV18 to TRBJ2-1; TCRdb's D gene call, TRBD2, goes unchecked for lack of DNA. Germline values: CDR1 KGHSH, CDR2 LQKENI. The CDR3 extends over 15 amino acids. This chain's CDR3 is CASSPRTSGNNEQFF.

The rearrangement uses TRBV20-1 and TRBJ1-1. The CDR3 is 14 residues long. Germline CDR1 reads DFQATT; CDR2 reads SNEGSKA (reference sequence). CDR3: CSASQLERDTEAFF.

This rearrangement joins TRBV30 to TRBJ2-5; TCRdb calls TRBD1, which cannot be checked without DNA. The germline V gene encodes CDR1 GTSNPN and CDR2 SVGIG (reference sequence). This CDR3 has 14 residues. The CDR3: CAWSTGTPQGAQYF.

This sequence joins TRBV5-1 and TRBJ2-4; TCRdb picks TRBD1, but there is no DNA to check that call. Germline V gives CDR1 SGHRS, CDR2 YFSETQ. This CDR3 has 16 residues. Here the CDR3 reads CASSGLGQGGSAFQYF.

CDR3 protein: CAWSLQPTVNFHF. The V gene is TRBV30, the J gene TRBJ1-6; no DNA is available, so the TRBD1 call from TCRdb remains unchecked. The length of the CDR3 is 13 residues. Germline assignment: CDR1 GTSNPN and CDR2 SVGIG (reference sequence).

The chain employs TRBV7-8 and TRBJ2-4; TCRdb names TRBD1, which stays unverified in the absence of DNA. The length of the CDR3 is 14 residues. Per germline, CDR1 SGHVS and CDR2 FQNEAQ. The CDR3 reads CASSLRAGADIQYF.

The rearrangement uses TRBV9 and TRBJ1-1; checking the TCRdb D call of TRBD1 is not possible without DNA. The CDR3 sequence is 16 residues long. The V gene's germline CDR1 is SGDLS and CDR2 YYNGEE. The chain's CDR3 is CASNGQGATGNTEAFF.

The rearrangement uses TRBV15 and TRBJ2-1; TCRdb's assignment of TRBD1 cannot be checked, as there is no DNA. The CDR3 loop spans 12 amino acids. Germline-derived CDR1 and CDR2 are LNHNV and YYDKDF (reference sequence). CDR3: CATRTAYNEQFF.